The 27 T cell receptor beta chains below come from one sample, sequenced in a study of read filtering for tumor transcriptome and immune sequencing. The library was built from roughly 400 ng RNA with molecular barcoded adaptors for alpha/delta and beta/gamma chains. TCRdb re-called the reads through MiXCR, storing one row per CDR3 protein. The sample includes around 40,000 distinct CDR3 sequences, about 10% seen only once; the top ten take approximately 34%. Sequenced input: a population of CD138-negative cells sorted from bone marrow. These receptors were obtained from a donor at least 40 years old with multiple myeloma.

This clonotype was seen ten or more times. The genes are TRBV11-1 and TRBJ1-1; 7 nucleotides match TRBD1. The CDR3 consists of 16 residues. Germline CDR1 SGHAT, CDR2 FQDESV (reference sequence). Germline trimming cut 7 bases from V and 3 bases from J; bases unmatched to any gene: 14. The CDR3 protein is CASKFPPGGEDTEAFF. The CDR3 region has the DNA TGTGCCAGCAAGTTCCCTCCAGGGGGAGAGGACACTGAAGCTTTCTTT.

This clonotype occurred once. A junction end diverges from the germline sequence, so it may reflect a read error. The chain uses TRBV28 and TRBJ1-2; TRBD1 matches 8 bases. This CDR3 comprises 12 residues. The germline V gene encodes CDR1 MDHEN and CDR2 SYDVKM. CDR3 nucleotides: TGTGCCGGCAGGACAGGGCCCTATGGCTACACCTTC. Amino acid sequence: CAGRTGPYGYTF.

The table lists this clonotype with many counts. The CDR3 region is CSVSYSNTEAFF. The CDR3 coding sequence is TGCAGCGTTTCCTACTCGAACACTGAAGCTTTCTTT. The V and J genes are TRBV29-1 and TRBJ1-1, with no clear D. Germline V lookup: CDR1 SQVTM, CDR2 ANQGSEA. Trimming took 5 bases from V and 1 from J, leaving 8 bases between them. This CDR3 contains 12 residues.

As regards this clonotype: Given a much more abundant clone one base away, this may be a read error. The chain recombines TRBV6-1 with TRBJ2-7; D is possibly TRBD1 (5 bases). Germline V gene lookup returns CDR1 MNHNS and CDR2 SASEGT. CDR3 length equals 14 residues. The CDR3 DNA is TGTGCCTGCAGTGAAAGGCGACAGTCCTACGAGCAGTACTTC. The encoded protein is CACSERRQSYEQYF.

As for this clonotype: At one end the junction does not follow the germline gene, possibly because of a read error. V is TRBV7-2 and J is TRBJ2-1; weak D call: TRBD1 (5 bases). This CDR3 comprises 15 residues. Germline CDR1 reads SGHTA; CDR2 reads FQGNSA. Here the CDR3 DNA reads TGTGCCAGCAGCGAAGGACAAGGCTCCTACCATGAGCAGTTCTTC. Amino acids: CASSEGQGSYHEQFF.

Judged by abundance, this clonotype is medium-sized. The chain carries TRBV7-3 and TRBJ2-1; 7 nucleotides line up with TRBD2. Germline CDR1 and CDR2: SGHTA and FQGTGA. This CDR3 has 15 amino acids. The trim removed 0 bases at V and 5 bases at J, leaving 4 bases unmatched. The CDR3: CASSLTSGINNEQFF. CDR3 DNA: TGTGCCAGCAGCTTAACCAGCGGGATCAACAATGAGCAGTTCTTC.

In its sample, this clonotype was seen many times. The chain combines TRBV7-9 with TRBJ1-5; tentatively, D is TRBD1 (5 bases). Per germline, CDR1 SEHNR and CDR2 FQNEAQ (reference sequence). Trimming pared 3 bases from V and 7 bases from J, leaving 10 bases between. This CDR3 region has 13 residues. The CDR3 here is CASSFTGDQPQHF. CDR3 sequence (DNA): TGTGCCAGCAGCTTCACGGGGGACCAGCCCCAGCATTTT.

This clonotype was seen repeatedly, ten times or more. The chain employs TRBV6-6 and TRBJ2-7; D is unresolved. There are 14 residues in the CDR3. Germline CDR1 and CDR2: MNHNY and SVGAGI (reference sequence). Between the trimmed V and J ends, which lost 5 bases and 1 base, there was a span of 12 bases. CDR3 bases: TGTGCCAGCAGTGACGACGGTTATTCCTACGAGCAGTACTTC. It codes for CASSDDGYSYEQYF.

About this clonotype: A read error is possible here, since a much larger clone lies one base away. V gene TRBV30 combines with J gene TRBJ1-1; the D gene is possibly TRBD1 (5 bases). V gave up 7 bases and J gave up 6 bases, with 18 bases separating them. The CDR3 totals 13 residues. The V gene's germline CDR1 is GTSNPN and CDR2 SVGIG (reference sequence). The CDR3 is CASTPGAGSEAFF. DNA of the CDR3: TGTGCCTCCACGCCCGGGGCGGGATCTGAAGCTTTCTTT.

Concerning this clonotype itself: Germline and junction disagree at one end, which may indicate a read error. CDR3 DNA sequence: TGTGCCGCCGCCCCTCTGGGGGCCTCCCTAGAGCAGGACTTC. This sequence encodes CAAAPLGASLEQDF. The chain combines TRBV28 with TRBJ2-7; perhaps TRBD1 as D (6 bases). The germline CDR1 and CDR2 sequences are MDHEN and SYDVKM. This CDR3 has 14 residues.

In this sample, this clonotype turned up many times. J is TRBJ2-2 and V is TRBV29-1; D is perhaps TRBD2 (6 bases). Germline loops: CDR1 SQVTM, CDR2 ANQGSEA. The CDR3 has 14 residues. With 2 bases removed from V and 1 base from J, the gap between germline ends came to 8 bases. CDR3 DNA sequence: TGCAGCGTTGAACGGGGGTTGAACACCGGGGAGCTGTTTTTT. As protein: CSVERGLNTGELFF.

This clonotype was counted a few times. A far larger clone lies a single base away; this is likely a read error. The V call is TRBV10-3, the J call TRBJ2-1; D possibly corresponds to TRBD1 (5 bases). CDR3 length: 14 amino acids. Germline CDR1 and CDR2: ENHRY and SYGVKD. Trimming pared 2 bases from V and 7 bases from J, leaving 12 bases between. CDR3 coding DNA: TGTGCCATCAGTGAGGAGGACACTTGGAATGAGCAGTTCTTC. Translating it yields CAISEEDTWNEQFF.

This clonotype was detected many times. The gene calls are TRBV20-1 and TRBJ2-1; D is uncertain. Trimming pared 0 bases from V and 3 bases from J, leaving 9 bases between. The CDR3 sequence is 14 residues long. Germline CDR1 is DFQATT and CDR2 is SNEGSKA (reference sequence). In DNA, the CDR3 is TGCAGTGCTAGAGACTCCCCCATCTACAATGAGCAGTTCTTC. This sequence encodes CSARDSPIYNEQFF.

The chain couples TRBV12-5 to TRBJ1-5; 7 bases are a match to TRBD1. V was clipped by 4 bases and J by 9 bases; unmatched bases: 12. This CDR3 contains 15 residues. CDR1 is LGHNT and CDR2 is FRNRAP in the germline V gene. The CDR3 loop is CASGSRQGKGRPQHF. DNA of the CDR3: TGTGCTAGTGGTTCGAGACAGGGAAAAGGTCGGCCCCAGCATTTT.

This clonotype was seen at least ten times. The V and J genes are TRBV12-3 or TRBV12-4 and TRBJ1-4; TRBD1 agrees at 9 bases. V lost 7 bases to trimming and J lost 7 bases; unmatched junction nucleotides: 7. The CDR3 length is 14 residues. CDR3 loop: CASMRTGVTEKLFF. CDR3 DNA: TGTGCCAGCATGAGGACAGGGGTGACTGAAAAACTGTTTTTT.

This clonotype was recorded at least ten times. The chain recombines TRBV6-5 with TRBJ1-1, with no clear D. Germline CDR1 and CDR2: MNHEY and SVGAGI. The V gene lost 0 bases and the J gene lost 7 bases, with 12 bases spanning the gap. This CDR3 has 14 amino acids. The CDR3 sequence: CASSYSAGKFEAFF. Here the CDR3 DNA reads TGTGCCAGCAGTTACTCGGCAGGAAAGTTTGAAGCTTTCTTT.

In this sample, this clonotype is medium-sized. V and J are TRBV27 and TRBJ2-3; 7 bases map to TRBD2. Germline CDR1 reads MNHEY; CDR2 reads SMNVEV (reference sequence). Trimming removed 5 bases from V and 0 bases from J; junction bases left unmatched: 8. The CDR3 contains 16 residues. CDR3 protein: CASSLRAGTSTDTQYF. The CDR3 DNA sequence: TGTGCCAGCAGTCTCCGAGCGGGGACTAGCACAGATACGCAGTATTTT.

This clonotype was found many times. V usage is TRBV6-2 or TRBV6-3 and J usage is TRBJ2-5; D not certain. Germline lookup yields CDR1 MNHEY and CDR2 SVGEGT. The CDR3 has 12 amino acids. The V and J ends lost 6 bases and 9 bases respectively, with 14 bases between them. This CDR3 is CASSKPLKAQYF. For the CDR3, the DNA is TGTGCCAGCAGCAAACCGCTTAAGGCCCAGTACTTC.

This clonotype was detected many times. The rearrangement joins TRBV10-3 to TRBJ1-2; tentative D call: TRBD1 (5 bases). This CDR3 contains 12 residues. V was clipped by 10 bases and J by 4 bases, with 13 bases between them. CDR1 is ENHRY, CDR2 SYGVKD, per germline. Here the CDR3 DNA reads TGTGCCAACCCGGGACGAGGCTATGGCTACACCTTC. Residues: CANPGRGYGYTF.

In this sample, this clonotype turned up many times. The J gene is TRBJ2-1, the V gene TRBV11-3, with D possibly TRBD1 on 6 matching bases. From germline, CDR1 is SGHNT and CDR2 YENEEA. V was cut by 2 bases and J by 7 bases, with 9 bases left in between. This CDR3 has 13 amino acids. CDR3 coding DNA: TGTGCCAGCAGCTTAAACAGGGCAAATGAGCAGTTCTTC. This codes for CASSLNRANEQFF.

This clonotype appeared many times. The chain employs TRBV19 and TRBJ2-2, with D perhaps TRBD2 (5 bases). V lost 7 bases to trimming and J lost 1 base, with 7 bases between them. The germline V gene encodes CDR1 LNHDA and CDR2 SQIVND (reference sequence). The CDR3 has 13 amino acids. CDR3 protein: CASIRENTGELFF. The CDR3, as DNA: TGTGCCAGTATACGGGAGAACACCGGGGAGCTGTTTTTT.

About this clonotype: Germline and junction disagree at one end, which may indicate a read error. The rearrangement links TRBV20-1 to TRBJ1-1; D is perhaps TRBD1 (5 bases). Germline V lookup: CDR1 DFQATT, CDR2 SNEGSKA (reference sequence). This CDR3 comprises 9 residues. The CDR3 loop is CSVDTDAFF. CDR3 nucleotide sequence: TGCAGTGTGGACACTGATGCTTTCTTT.

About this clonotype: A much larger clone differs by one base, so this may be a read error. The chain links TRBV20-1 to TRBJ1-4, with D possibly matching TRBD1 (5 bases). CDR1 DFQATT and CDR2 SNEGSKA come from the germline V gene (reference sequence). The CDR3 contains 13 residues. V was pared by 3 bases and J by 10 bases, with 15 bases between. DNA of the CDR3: TGCAGTGCTAGCGTGCAGGGTAGCGGAAAACTGTTTTTT. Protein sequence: CSASVQGSGKLFF.

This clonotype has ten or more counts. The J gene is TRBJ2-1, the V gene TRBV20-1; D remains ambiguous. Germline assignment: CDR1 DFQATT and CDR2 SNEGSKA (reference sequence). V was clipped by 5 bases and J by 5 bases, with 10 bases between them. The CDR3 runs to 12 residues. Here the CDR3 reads CSASSGDNEQFF. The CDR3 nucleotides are TGCAGTGCTTCATCCGGCGACAATGAGCAGTTCTTC.

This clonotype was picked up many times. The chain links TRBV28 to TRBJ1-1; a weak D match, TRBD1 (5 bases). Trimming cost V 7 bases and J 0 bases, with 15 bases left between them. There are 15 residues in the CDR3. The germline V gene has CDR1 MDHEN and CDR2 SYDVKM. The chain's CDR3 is CASIKGVKLNTEAFF. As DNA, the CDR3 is TGTGCCAGCATCAAAGGGGTCAAATTGAACACTGAAGCTTTCTTT. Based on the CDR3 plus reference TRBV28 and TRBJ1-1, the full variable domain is DVKVTQSSRYLVKRTGEKVFLECVQDMDHENMFWYRQDPGLGLRLIYFSYDVKMKEKGDIPEGYSVSREKKERFSLILESASTNQTSMYLCASIKGVKLNTEAFFGQGTRLTVV.

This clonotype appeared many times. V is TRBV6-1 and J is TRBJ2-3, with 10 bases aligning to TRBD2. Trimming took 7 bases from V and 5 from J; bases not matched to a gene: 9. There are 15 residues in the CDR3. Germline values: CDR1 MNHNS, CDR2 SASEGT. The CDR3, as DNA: TGTGCCAGCACCCCAGCGGGGGGGCCGGGAGATACGCAGTATTTT. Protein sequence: CASTPAGGPGDTQYF.

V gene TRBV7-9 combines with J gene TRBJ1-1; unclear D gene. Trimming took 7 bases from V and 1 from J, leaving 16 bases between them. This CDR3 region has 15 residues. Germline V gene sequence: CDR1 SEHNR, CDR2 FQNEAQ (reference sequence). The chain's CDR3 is CASNPTPAANTEAFF. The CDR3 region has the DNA TGTGCCAGCAACCCCACGCCGGCGGCGAACACTGAAGCTTTCTTT. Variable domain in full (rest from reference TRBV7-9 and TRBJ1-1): DTGVSQNPRHKITKRGQNVTFRCDPISEHNRLYWYRQTLGQGPEFLTYFQNEAQLEKSRLLSDRFSAERPKGSFSTLEIQRTEQGDSAMYLCASNPTPAANTEAFFGQGTRLTVV.